This T cell receptor beta chain was recovered during a study of blood T cell repertoires in COVID-19. Across the study: Nucleic acid was either cDNA or gDNA, and it came from T cells, B-cell-depleted T cells, or PBMCs.

Assay: immunoSEQ multiplex PCR; the TCRdb copy retains only in-frame clones and omits some. The sample contains around 130,000 clones, approximately 85% of which appear only once. This clone was counted a few times. The TCR comes from a human donor in a cohort sampled during active COVID-19. The specimen sequenced was peripheral blood.

For the CDR3, the DNA is TGTGCCAGCAGCCTACCCGGGGGGGCGCAAGCCATATATTTT. The encoded protein is CASSLPGGAQAIYF. This rearrangement joins TRBV5-6 to TRBJ1-3, with a possible D match to TRBD1 (6 bases). V was cut by 4 bases and J by 11 bases, with 19 bases left in between. The germline V gene encodes CDR1 SGHDT and CDR2 YYEEEE. The CDR3 consists of 14 residues.